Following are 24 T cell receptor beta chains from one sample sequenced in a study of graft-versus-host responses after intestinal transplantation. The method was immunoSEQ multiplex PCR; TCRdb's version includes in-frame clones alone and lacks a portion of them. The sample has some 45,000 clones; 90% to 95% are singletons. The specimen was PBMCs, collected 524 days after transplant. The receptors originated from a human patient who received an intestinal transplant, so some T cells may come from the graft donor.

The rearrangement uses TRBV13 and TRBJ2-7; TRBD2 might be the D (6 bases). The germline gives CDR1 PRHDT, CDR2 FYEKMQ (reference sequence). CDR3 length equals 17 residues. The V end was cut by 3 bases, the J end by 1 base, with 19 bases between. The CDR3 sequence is CASSLSAGKGPSYEQYF. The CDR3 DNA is TGTGCCAGCAGCTTGTCGGCGGGAAAGGGACCGTCCTACGAGCAGTACTTC.

The CDR3 DNA is TGTGCCAGCAGTCCCCTACCGGGACAGGGCGAATTCTCCTATAATTCACCCCTCCACTTT. It specifies CASSPLPGQGEFSYNSPLHF. The rearrangement joins TRBV27 to TRBJ1-6, with 9 bases identical to TRBD1. The J segment lost 0 bases and the V segment lost 5 bases, leaving 14 bases of the junction unmatched. Germline CDR1 MNHEY, CDR2 SMNVEV (reference sequence). The CDR3 is 20 residues long.

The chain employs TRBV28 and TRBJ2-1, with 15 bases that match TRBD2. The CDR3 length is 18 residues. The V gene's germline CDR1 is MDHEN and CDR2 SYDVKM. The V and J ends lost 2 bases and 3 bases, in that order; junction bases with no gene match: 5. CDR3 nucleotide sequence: TGTGCCAGCAGTTTAGGGACTAGCGGGAGGAGGGGCTACAATGAGCAGTTCTTC. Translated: CASSLGTSGRRGYNEQFF.

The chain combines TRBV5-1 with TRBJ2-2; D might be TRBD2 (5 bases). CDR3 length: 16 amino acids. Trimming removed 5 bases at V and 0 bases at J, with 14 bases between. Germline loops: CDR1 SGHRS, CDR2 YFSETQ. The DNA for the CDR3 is TGCGCCAGCAGGGATTCGGGAACCGCGAACACCGGGGAGCTGTTTTTT. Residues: CASRDSGTANTGELFF. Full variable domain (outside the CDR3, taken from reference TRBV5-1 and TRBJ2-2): KAGVTQTPRYLIKTRGQQVTLSCSPISGHRSVSWYQQTPGQGLQFLFEYFSETQRNKGNFPGRFSGRQFSNSRSEMNVSTLELGDSALYLCASRDSGTANTGELFFGEGSRLTVL.

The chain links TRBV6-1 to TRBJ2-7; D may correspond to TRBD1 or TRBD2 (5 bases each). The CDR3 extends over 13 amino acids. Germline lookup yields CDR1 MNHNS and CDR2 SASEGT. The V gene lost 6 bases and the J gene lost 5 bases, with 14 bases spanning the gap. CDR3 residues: CASSEGPGHEQYF. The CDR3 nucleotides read TGTGCCAGCAGCGAGGGACCCGGACACGAGCAGTACTTC.

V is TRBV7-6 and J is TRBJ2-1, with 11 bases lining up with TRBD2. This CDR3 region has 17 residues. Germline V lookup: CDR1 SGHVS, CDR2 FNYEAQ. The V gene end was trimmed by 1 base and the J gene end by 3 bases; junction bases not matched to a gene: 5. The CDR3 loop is CASSLGTSGLSYNEQFF. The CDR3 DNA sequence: TGTGCCAGCAGCTTAGGGACTAGCGGGTTAAGCTACAATGAGCAGTTCTTC.

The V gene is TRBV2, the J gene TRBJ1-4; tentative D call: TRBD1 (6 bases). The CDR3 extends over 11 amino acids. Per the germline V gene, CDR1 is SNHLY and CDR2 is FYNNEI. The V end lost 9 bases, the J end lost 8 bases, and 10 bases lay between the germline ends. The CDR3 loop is CASGQREKLFF. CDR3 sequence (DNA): TGTGCCAGTGGACAGCGGGAAAAACTGTTTTTT.

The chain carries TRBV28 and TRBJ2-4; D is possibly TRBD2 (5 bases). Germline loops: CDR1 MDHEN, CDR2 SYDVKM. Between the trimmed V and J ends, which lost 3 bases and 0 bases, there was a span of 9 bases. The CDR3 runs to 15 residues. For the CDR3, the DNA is TGTGCCAGCAGTTTCGGAGGCCTAGCCAAAAACATTCAGTACTTC. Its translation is CASSFGGLAKNIQYF. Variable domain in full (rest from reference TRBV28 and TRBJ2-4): DVKVTQSSRYLVKRTGEKVFLECVQDMDHENMFWYRQDPGLGLRLIYFSYDVKMKEKGDIPEGYSVSREKKERFSLILESASTNQTSMYLCASSFGGLAKNIQYFGAGTRLSVL.

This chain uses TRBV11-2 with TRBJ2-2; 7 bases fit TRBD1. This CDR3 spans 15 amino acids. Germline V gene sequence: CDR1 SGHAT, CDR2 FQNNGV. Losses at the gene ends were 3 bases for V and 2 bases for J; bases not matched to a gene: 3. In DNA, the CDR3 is TGTGCCAGCAGCTTGACAGGGTTTAACACCGGGGAGCTGTTTTTT. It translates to CASSLTGFNTGELFF.

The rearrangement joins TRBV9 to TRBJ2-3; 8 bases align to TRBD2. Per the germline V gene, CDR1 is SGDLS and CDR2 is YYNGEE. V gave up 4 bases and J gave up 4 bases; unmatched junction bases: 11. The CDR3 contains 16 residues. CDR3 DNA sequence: TGTGCCAGCAGCCCCCGGGGACTAGAGCGGGCAGATACGCAGTATTTT. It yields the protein CASSPRGLERADTQYF. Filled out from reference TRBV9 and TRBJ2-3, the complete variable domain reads DSGVTQTPKHLITATGQRVTLRCSPRSGDLSVYWYQQSLDQGLQFLIQYYNGEERAKGNILERFSAQQFPDLHSELNLSSLELGDSALYFCASSPRGLERADTQYFGPGTRLTVL.

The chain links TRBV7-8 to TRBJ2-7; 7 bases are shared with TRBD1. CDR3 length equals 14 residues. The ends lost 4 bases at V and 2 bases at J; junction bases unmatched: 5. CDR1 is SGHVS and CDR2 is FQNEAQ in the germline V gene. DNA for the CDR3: TGTGCCAGCAGCTCAGACAGGGTAACCTACGAGCAGTACTTC. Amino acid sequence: CASSSDRVTYEQYF.

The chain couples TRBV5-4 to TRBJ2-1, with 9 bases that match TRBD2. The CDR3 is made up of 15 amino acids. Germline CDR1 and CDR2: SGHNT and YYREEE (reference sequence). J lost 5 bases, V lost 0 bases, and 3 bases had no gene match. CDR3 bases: TGTGCCAGCAGCTTGGCGCCTAGCGGGAACAATGAGCAGTTCTTC. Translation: CASSLAPSGNNEQFF. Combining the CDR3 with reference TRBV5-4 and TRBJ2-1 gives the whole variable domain ETGVTQSPTHLIKTRGQQVTLRCSSQSGHNTVSWYQQALGQGPQFIFQYYREEENGRGNFPPRFSGLQFPNYSSELNVNALELDDSALYLCASSLAPSGNNEQFFGPGTRLTVL.

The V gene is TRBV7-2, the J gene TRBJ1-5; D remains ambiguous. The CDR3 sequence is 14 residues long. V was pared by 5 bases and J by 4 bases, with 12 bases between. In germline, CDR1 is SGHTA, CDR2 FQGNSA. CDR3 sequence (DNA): TGTGCCAGCAGCCCTCGGACCGGGAATCAGCCCCAGCATTTT. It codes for CASSPRTGNQPQHF.

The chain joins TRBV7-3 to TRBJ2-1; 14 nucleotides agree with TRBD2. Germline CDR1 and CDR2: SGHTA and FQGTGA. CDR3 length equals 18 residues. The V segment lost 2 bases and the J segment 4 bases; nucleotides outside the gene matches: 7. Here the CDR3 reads CASSLRRLAGGSYNEQFF. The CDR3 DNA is TGTGCCAGCAGCTTACGAAGACTAGCGGGAGGGAGTTACAATGAGCAGTTCTTC.

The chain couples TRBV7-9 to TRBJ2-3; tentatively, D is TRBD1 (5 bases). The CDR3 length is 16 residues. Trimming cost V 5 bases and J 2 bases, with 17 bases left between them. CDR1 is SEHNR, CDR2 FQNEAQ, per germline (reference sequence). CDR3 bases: TGTGCCAGCAGCGATTATCATGACAGCTTCACAGATACGCAGTATTTT. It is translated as CASSDYHDSFTDTQYF.

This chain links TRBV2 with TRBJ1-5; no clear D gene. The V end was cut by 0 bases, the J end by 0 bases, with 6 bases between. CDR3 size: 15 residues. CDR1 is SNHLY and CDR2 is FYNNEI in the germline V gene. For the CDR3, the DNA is TGTGCCAGCAGTGAAGCCAGGTTTAGCAATCAGCCCCAGCATTTT. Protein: CASSEARFSNQPQHF. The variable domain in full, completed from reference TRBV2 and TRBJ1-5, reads EPEVTQTPSHQVTQMGQEVILRCVPISNHLYFYWYRQILGQKVEFLVSFYNNEISEKSEIFDDQFSVERPDGSNFTLKIRSTKLEDSAMYFCASSEARFSNQPQHFGDGTRLSIL.

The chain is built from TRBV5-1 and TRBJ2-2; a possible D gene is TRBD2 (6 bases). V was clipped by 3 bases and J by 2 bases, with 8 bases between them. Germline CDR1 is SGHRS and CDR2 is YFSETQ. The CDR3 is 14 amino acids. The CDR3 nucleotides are TGCGCCAGCAGCTCGGGACTTAACACCGGGGAGCTGTTTTTT. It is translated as CASSSGLNTGELFF.

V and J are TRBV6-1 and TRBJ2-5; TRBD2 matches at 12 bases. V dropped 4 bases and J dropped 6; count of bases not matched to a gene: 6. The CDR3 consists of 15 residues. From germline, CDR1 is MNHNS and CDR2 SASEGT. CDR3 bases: TGTGCCAGCAGTGCCCTAGCGGGAGGGCCTCAGACCCAGTACTTC. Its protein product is CASSALAGGPQTQYF.

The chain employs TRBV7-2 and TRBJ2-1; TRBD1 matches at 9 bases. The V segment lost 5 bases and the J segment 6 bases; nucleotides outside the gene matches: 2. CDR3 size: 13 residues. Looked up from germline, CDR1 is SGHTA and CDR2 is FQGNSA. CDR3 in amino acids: CASSPDRGNEQFF. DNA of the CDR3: TGTGCCAGCAGCCCGGACAGGGGCAATGAGCAGTTCTTC.

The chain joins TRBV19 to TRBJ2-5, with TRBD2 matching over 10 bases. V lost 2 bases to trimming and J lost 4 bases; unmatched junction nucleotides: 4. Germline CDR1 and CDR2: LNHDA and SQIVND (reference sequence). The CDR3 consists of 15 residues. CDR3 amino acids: CASSIIAGGRETQYF. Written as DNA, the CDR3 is TGTGCCAGTAGTATAATAGCGGGAGGCAGAGAGACCCAGTACTTC.

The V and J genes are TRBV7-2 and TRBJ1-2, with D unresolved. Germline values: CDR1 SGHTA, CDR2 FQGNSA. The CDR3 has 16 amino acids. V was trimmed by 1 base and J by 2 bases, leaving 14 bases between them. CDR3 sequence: CASSLVRLTVNYGYTF. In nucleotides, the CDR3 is TGTGCCAGCAGCTTAGTTAGGTTGACGGTGAACTATGGCTACACCTTC.

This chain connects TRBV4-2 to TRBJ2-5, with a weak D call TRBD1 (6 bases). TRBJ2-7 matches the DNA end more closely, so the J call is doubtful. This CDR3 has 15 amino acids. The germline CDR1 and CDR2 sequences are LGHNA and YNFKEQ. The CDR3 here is CASSQAGHPPYEQYF. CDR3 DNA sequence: TGTGCCAGCAGCCAAGCGGGACACCCCCCCTACGAGCAGTACTTC.

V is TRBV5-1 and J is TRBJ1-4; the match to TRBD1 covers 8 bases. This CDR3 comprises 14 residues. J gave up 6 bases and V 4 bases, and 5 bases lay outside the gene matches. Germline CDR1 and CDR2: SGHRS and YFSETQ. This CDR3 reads CASSLYRGDEKLFF. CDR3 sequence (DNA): TGCGCCAGCAGCCTGTACAGGGGGGATGAAAAACTGTTTTTT.

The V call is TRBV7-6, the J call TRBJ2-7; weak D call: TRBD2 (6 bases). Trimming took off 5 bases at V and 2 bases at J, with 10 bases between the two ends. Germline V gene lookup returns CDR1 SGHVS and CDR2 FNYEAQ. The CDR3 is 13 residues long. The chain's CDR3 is CASSPGRTYEQYF. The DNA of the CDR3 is TGTGCCAGCAGCCCAGGGAGGACCTACGAGCAGTACTTC.